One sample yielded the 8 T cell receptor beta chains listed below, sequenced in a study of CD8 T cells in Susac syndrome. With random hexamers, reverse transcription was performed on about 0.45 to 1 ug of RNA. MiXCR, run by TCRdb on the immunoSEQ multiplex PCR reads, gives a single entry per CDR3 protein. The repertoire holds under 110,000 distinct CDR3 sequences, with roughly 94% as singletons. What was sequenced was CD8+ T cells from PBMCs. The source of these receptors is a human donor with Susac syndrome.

CDR3 protein: CASSLRGGQETQYF. The CDR3 DNA is TGTGCCAGCAGCTTACGTGGGGGTCAAGAGACCCAGTACTTC. The chain couples TRBV13 to TRBJ2-5; D tentatively reads TRBD1 or TRBD2 (5 bases each). This CDR3 region has 14 residues. Trimming removed 2 bases from V and 2 bases from J, with 9 bases in between. Germline values: CDR1 PRHDT, CDR2 FYEKMQ (reference sequence).

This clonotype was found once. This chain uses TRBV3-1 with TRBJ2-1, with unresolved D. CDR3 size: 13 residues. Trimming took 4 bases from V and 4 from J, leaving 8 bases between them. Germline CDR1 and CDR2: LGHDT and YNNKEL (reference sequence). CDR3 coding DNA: TGTGCCAGCAGCCCGACCCTGTACAATGAGCAGTTCTTC. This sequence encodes CASSPTLYNEQFF.

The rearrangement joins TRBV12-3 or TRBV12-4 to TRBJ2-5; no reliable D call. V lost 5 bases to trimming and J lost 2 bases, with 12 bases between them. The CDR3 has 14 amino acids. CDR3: CASSGYNKQETQYF. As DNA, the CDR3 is TGTGCCAGCAGTGGGTACAATAAACAAGAGACCCAGTACTTC.

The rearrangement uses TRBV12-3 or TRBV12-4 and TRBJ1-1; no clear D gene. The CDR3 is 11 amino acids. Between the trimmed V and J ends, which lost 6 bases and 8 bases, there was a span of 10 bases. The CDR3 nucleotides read TGTGCCAGCAGCTACCTTTCCGAAGCTTTCTTT. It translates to CASSYLSEAFF.

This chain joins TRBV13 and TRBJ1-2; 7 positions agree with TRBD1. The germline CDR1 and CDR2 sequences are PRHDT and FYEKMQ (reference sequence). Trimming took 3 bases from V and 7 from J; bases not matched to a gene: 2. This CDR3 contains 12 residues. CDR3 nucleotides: TGTGCCAGCAGCTTTCAGGGGGGTGGCTACACCTTC. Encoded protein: CASSFQGGGYTF. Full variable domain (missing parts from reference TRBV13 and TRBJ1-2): AAGVIQSPRHLIKEKRETATLKCYPIPRHDTVYWYQQGPGQDPQFLISFYEKMQSDKGSIPDRFSAQQFSDYHSELNMSSLELGDSALYFCASSFQGGGYTFGSGTRLTVV.

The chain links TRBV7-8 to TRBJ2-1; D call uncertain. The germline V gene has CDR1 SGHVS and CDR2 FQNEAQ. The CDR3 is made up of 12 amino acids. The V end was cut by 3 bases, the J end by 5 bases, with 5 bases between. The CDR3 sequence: CASSFEHNEQFF. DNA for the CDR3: TGTGCCAGCAGCTTCGAGCACAATGAGCAGTTCTTC.

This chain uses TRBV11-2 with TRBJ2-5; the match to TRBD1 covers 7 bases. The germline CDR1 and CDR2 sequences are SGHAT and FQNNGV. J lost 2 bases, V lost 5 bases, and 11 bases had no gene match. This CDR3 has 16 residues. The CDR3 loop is CASSTGTANFQETQYF. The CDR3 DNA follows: TGTGCCAGCAGCACCGGGACAGCCAACTTTCAAGAGACCCAGTACTTC.

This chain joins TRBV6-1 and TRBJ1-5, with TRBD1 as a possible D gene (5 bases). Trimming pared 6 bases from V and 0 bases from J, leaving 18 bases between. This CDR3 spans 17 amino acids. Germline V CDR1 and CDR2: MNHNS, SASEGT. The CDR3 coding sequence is TGTGCCAGCAGCCCCACCCGGGGTGGGGCTAGCAATCAGCCCCAGCATTTT. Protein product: CASSPTRGGASNQPQHF.